This entry is about one T cell receptor (beta chain). Its antigen remains unknown. These data are taken from a study of blood T cells in healthy people across ages. Study at large: Template switching picked up about one barcoded beta molecule for each two T cells.

Whole-study results and caveats: Changes in expanded clonotypes were possibly confounded, as the CMV status of donors was unknown. Because sorting was not performed, PBMCs prevented conclusive naive versus antigen-experienced comparison.

A J-beta primer mix and a sample-barcoded 5' primer were used in a second PCR of about 6 to 12 cycles. A single record per CDR3 protein comes from TCRdb applying MiXCR to the 5' RACE reads. Here the sample spans around 790,000 distinct CDR3 sequences, approximately 48% being singletons. From germline, CDR1 is PRHDT and CDR2 FYEKMQ (reference sequence). The CDR3 is 13 residues long. With V trimmed by 5 bases and J by 4 bases, 2 bases remained unmatched. This TCR was recovered from a man between 60 and 75 years old in good health. The specimen was blood. V is TRBV13 and J is TRBJ2-7, with TRBD2 identical over 10 bases. The CDR3 DNA sequence: TGTGCCAGCAGCGCAGCGGGGGGGTACGAGCAGTACTTC. Translating gives CASSAAGGYEQYF.